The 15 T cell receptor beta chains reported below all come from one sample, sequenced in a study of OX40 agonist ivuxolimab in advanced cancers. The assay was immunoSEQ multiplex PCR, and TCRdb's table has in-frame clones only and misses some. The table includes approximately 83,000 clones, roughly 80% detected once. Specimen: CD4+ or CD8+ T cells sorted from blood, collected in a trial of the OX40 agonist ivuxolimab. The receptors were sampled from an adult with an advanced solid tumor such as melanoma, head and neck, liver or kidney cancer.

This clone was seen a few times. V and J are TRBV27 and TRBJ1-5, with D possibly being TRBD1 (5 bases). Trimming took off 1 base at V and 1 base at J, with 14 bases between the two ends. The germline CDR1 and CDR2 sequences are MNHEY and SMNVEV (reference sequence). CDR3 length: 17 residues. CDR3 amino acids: CASSLYPPGGSNQPQHF. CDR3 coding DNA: TGTGCCAGCAGTTTATACCCGCCCGGGGGGAGCAATCAGCCCCAGCATTTT.

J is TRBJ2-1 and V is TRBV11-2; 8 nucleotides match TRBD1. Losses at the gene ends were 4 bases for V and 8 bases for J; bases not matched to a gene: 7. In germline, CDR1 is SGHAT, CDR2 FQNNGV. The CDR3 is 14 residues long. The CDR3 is CASSYSQGAYEQFF. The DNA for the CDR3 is TGTGCCAGCAGCTACTCCCAGGGGGCCTATGAGCAGTTCTTC.

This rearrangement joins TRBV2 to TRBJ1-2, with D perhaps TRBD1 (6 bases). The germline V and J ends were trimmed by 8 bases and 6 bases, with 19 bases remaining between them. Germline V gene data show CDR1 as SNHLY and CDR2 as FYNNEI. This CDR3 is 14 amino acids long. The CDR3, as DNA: TGTGCCAGCTTGAGGGGGGTCCAGGAACATGGCTACACCTTC. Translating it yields CASLRGVQEHGYTF.

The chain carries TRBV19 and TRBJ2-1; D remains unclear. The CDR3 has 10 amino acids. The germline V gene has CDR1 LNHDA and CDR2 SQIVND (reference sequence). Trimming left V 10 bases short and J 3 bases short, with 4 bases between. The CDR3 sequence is CATYYNEQFF. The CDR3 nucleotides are TGTGCCACCTACTACAATGAGCAGTTCTTC.

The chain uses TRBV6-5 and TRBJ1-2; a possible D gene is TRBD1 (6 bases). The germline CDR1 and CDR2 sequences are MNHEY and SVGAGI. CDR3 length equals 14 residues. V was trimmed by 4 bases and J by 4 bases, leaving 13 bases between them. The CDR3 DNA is TGTGCCAGCAGTTTAGACAGGTCGAGCTATGGCTACACCTTC. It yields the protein CASSLDRSSYGYTF.

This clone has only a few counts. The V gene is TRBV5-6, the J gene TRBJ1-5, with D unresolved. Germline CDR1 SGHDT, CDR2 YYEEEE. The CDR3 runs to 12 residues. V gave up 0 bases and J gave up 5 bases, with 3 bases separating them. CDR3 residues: CASSLGHQPQHF. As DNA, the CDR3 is TGTGCCAGCAGCTTGGGGCATCAGCCCCAGCATTTT. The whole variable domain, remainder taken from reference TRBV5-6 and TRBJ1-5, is DAGVTQSPTHLIKTRGQQVTLRCSPKSGHDTVSWYQQALGQGPQFIFQYYEEEERQRGNFPDRFSGHQFPNYSSELNVNALLLGDSALYLCASSLGHQPQHFGDGTRLSIL.

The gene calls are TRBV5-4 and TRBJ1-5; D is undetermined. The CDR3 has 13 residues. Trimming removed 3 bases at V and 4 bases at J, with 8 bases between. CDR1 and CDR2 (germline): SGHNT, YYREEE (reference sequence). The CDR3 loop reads CASSSLRNQPQHF. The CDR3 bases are TGTGCCAGCAGCTCATTAAGGAATCAGCCCCAGCATTTT.

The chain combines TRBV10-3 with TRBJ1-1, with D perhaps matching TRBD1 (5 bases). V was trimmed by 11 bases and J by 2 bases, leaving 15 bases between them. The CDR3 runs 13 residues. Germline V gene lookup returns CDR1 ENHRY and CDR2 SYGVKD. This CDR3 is CAAQGRVNTEAFF. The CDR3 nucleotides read TGTGCCGCGCAGGGACGGGTCAACACTGAAGCTTTCTTT.

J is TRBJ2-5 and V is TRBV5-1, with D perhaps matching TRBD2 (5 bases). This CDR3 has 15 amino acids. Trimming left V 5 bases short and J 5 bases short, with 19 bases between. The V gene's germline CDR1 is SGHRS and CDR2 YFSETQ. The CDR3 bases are TGCGCCAGCAGGGTCGCGGGCGCGATGGGGGAGACCCAGTACTTC. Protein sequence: CASRVAGAMGETQYF.

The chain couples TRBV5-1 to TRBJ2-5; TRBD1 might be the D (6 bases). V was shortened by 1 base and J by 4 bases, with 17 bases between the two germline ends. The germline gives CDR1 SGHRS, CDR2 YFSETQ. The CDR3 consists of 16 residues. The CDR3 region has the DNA TGCGCCAGCAGCTTGAACCAACAGGGTGAAGGAGAGACCCAGTACTTC. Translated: CASSLNQQGEGETQYF.

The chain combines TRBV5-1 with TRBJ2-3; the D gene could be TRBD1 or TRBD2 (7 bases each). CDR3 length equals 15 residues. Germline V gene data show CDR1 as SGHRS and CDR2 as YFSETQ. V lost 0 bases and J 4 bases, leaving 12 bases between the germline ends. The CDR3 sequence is CASSLASGGADTQYF. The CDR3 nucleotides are TGCGCCAGCAGCTTGGCGTCAGGGGGGGCAGATACGCAGTATTTT.

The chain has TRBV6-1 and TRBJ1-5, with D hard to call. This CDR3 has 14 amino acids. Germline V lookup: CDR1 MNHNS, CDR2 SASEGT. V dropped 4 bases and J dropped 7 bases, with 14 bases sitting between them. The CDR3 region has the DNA TGTGCCAGCAGTGGGGCAGGTCAATGGCAGCCCCAGCATTTT. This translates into CASSGAGQWQPQHF.

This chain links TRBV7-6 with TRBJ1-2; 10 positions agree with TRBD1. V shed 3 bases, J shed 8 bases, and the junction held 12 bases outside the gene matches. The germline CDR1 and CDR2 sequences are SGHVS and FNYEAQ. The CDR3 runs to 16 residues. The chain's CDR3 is CASSFTGTGELGGYTF. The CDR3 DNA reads TGTGCCAGCAGCTTTACCGGGACAGGGGAATTAGGAGGCTACACCTTC.

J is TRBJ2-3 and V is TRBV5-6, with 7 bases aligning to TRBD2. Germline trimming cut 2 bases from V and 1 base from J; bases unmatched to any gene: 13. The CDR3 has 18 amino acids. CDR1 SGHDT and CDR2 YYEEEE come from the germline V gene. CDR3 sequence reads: CASSLPGVNRGGTDTQYF. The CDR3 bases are TGTGCCAGCAGCTTACCCGGAGTAAATCGGGGGGGCACAGATACGCAGTATTTT.

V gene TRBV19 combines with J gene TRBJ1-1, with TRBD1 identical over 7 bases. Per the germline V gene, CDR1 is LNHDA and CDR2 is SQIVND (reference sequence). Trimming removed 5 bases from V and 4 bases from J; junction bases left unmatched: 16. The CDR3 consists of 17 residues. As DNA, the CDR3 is TGTGCCAGTAGTCCTGCCCTTACAGGGGATTGGGGCACTGAAGCTTTCTTT. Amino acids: CASSPALTGDWGTEAFF.